The clone carrying this T cell receptor beta chain was found many times. The antigen is not known. J was trimmed by 10 bases and V by 4 bases; bases with no gene match: 6. The CDR3 totals 14 residues. CDR1 and CDR2 (germline): WSHSY, SAAADI. This entry is derived from a study of prognosis after radiotherapy for stage I lung cancer. Study context: Enrollment began in 2018 and ended in the first half of 2019; the enrolled patients had stage I non-small cell lung cancer. Tumors were squamous cell carcinoma in seven patients and adenocarcinoma in approximately 12.

Amplicons of TCR beta CDR3 were generated from genomic DNA by two-round multiplex PCR. Every TRBV and TRBJ gene had its own specific primer in first-round PCR. One entry per CDR3 protein, called by TCRdb with MiXCR from the multiplex PCR reads. This table holds about 11,000 distinct CDR3 sequences, roughly half found once. Whole-study results and caveats: Frequencies of TRBV and TRBJ gene use reportedly varied by whether patients had metastases.

Material: PBMCs, obtained before or after stereotactic body radiation therapy (not recorded which). This clonotype originated in a donor aged 50 or older with non-small cell lung cancer. This chain links TRBV10-2 with TRBJ2-6; 8 nucleotides line up with TRBD1. The CDR3 DNA is TGCGCCAGCAGTGGTGGACAGGGTGATAACGTCCTGACTTTC. This codes for CASSGGQGDNVLTF.